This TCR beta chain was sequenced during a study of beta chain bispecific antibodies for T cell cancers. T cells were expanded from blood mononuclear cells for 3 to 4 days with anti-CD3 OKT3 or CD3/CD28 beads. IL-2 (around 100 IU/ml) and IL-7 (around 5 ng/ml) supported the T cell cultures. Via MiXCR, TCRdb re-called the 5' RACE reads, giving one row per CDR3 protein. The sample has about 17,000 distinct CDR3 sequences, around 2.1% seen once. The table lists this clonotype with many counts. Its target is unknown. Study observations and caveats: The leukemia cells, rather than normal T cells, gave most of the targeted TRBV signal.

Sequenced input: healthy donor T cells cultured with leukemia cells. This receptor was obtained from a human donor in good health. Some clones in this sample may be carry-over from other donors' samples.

The CDR3 DNA reads as TGCGCCAGCAGCTTGGGAGGGATTGCGTACTTC. Protein: CASSLGGIAYF. V usage is TRBV5-1 and J usage is TRBJ2-7; D possibly corresponds to TRBD2 (5 bases). The CDR3 totals 11 residues. The germline gives CDR1 SGHRS, CDR2 YFSETQ. Between the trimmed V and J ends, which lost 0 bases and 12 bases, there was a span of 10 bases.